Listed here are 30 T cell receptor beta chains from one sample, sequenced in a study of beta chain features in type 1 diabetes. Expressed TCRB transcripts were sequenced because the isolated RNA had all been reverse transcribed beforehand. Produced via immunoSEQ multiplex PCR; TCRdb's table is partial and in-frame only. The sample holds about 300,000 clones, about 13% seen once. Their cognate antigens are unknown. Findings of the study overall: Moderate but significant shortening of TCRB CDR3s was recorded in all four CD4+ subsets from Type 1 diabetes patients.

Sample: naive CD4+ T cells from blood. These receptors came from a woman younger than 35 with type 1 diabetes.

The chain employs TRBV28 and TRBJ2-2; possible D gene TRBD2, 5 bases. The CDR3 runs 14 residues. CDR1 is MDHEN and CDR2 is SYDVKM in the germline V gene. V was trimmed by 5 bases and J by 1 base, leaving 8 bases between them. CDR3 in amino acids: CASSRTQNTGELFF. CDR3 bases: TGTGCCAGCAGTCGGACTCAGAACACCGGGGAGCTGTTTTTT.

J is TRBJ2-6 and V is TRBV7-2; D is unclear. Looked up from germline, CDR1 is SGHTA and CDR2 is FQGNSA. With 6 bases removed from V and 4 bases from J, the gap between germline ends came to 13 bases. The CDR3 extends over 15 amino acids. CDR3 coding DNA: TGTGCCAGCAGACAAACGGGTTCAGGGGCCAACGTCCTGACTTTC. Protein sequence: CASRQTGSGANVLTF.

This clone was observed a handful of times. The rearrangement uses TRBV2 and TRBJ2-3, with a tentative D call TRBD2 (6 bases). The CDR3 runs to 13 residues. Germline-derived CDR1 and CDR2 are SNHLY and FYNNEI. The V and J ends lost 4 bases and 6 bases respectively, with 11 bases between them. The CDR3 bases are TGTGCCAGCAGTGTTCGGGAGTGGGATACGCAGTATTTT. Translating it yields CASSVREWDTQYF. Full variable domain (outside the CDR3, taken from reference TRBV2 and TRBJ2-3): EPEVTQTPSHQVTQMGQEVILRCVPISNHLYFYWYRQILGQKVEFLVSFYNNEISEKSEIFDDQFSVERPDGSNFTLKIRSTKLEDSAMYFCASSVREWDTQYFGPGTRLTVL.

Of note for this clone: At one boundary the junction diverges from the germline segment, which might be a read error. This chain connects TRBV11-2 to TRBJ2-7, with D possibly being TRBD2 (5 bases). CDR3 length: 15 residues. Per the germline V gene, CDR1 is SGHAT and CDR2 is FQNNGV. The CDR3 sequence: CASSPSRGPSHEQYF. CDR3 nucleotide sequence: TGTGCCAGCAGCCCATCCCGAGGGCCCTCCCACGAGCAGTACTTC. The whole variable domain, remainder taken from reference TRBV11-2 and TRBJ2-7, is EAGVAQSPRYKIIEKRQSVAFWCNPISGHATLYWYQQILGQGPKLLIQFQNNGVVDDSQLPKDRFSAERLKGVDSTLKIQPAKLEDSAVYLCASSPSRGPSHEQYFGPGTRLTVT.

In its sample, this clone was seen a few times. The rearrangement links TRBV7-2 to TRBJ2-3; 8 bases fit TRBD2. V lost 6 bases and J lost 2; bases outside the gene matches: 7. CDR3 length: 15 residues. From germline, CDR1 is SGHTA and CDR2 FQGNSA. This chain's CDR3 is CASRYSGDTTDTQYF. The CDR3 nucleotides read TGTGCCAGCAGGTATAGCGGGGATACCACAGATACGCAGTATTTT.

There are a few counts of this clone. V is TRBV7-9 and J is TRBJ2-1; TRBD2 matches at 8 bases. After removal of 5 bases from V and 6 bases from J, the junction contained 9 bases not matched to a gene. This CDR3 contains 15 residues. CDR1 is SEHNR and CDR2 is FQNEAQ in the germline V gene (reference sequence). The CDR3 reads CASSPRPGTSNEQFF. The DNA of the CDR3 is TGTGCCAGCAGCCCCCGACCCGGGACTAGCAATGAGCAGTTCTTC. The full variable domain, its missing parts supplied by reference TRBV7-9 and TRBJ2-1, is DTGVSQNPRHKITKRGQNVTFRCDPISEHNRLYWYRQTLGQGPEFLTYFQNEAQLEKSRLLSDRFSAERPKGSFSTLEIQRTEQGDSAMYLCASSPRPGTSNEQFFGPGTRLTVL.

The chain employs TRBV18 and TRBJ2-7; TRBD1 matches at 8 bases. Trimming removed 0 bases from V and 6 bases from J; junction bases left unmatched: 7. This CDR3 contains 15 residues. CDR1 is KGHSH, CDR2 LQKENI, per germline. The CDR3 loop reads CASSPPSQGVSEQYF. The CDR3 DNA follows: TGTGCCAGCTCACCACCTTCACAGGGGGTCTCCGAGCAGTACTTC.

The chain employs TRBV9 and TRBJ1-1; TRBD1 matches 9 bases. V dropped 0 bases and J dropped 4; count of bases not matched to a gene: 4. The length of the CDR3 is 15 residues. Germline CDR1 reads SGDLS; CDR2 reads YYNGEE. CDR3 amino acids: CASSVGGQGITEAFF. In DNA form, the CDR3 reads TGTGCCAGCAGCGTAGGGGGACAGGGTATCACTGAAGCTTTCTTT.

The chain links TRBV11-2 to TRBJ1-4; no firm D call. Trimming left V 5 bases short and J 13 bases short, with 14 bases between. Germline V gene lookup returns CDR1 SGHAT and CDR2 FQNNGV. The CDR3 sequence is 12 residues long. In DNA form, the CDR3 reads TGTGCCAGCAGCCCGAGCGGGTCTCGACTGTTTTTT. Amino acids: CASSPSGSRLFF.

V gene TRBV29-1 combines with J gene TRBJ2-2; TRBD2 is a possible D gene (5 bases). Germline V CDR1 and CDR2: SQVTM, ANQGSEA. The CDR3 has 16 amino acids. V was cut by 4 bases and J by 7 bases, with 22 bases left in between. DNA for the CDR3: TGCAGCGTTGTACCCATGAGGGTGCCCGTCGGCGGGGAGCTGTTTTTT. Its protein product is CSVVPMRVPVGGELFF.

J is TRBJ2-3 and V is TRBV29-1, with D possibly matching TRBD1 (5 bases). There are 13 residues in the CDR3. V was pared by 2 bases and J by 4 bases, with 10 bases between. CDR1 is SQVTM and CDR2 is ANQGSEA in the germline V gene. CDR3 amino acids: CSVEIDRADTQYF. In nucleotides, the CDR3 is TGCAGCGTTGAAATAGACAGAGCAGATACGCAGTATTTT.

The chain combines TRBV28 with TRBJ2-5; 8 bases fit TRBD2. This CDR3 is 16 amino acids long. The germline V gene has CDR1 MDHEN and CDR2 SYDVKM. Trimming cost V 2 bases and J 4 bases; bases outside gene matches: 9. This CDR3 is CASSLGRSGSGETQYF. The CDR3 DNA reads TGTGCCAGCAGTTTAGGCCGAAGCGGGAGCGGAGAGACCCAGTACTTC. Full variable domain (missing parts from reference TRBV28 and TRBJ2-5): DVKVTQSSRYLVKRTGEKVFLECVQDMDHENMFWYRQDPGLGLRLIYFSYDVKMKEKGDIPEGYSVSREKKERFSLILESASTNQTSMYLCASSLGRSGSGETQYFGPGTRLLVL.

This chain joins TRBV6-1 and TRBJ2-7; the match to TRBD1 covers 12 bases. Germline V gene data show CDR1 as MNHNS and CDR2 as SASEGT. The CDR3 spans 14 residues. V lost 5 bases, J lost 5 bases, and 4 bases stayed unmatched. The CDR3 nucleotides read TGTGCCAGCAGTCCGGGACAGGGGGCTAACGAGCAGTACGTC. As protein: CASSPGQGANEQYV.

CDR3 coding DNA: TGTGCCAGCAGTTTAGGACTAGCGGTAGGAGAGACCCAGTACTTC. Its translation: CASSLGLAVGETQYF. This chain uses TRBV27 with TRBJ2-5; 10 positions match TRBD2. The CDR3 spans 15 residues. V gave up 2 bases and J gave up 4 bases; unmatched junction bases: 4. Germline V gene sequence: CDR1 MNHEY, CDR2 SMNVEV (reference sequence).

The chain joins TRBV7-9 to TRBJ2-1; TRBD2 agrees at 7 bases. J was trimmed by 2 bases and V by 7 bases; bases with no gene match: 5. CDR1 is SEHNR and CDR2 is FQNEAQ in the germline V gene (reference sequence). The CDR3 has 14 residues. The CDR3 loop reads CASTRGGAYNEQFF. CDR3 bases: TGTGCCAGCACCCGGGGAGGGGCCTACAATGAGCAGTTCTTC.

The chain couples TRBV5-6 to TRBJ2-3; the match to TRBD2 covers 9 bases. Germline assignment: CDR1 SGHDT and CDR2 YYEEEE. This CDR3 has 15 residues. J was trimmed by 6 bases and V by 0 bases; bases with no gene match: 5. This chain's CDR3 is CASSLGGRARDTQYF. CDR3 DNA sequence: TGTGCCAGCAGCTTGGGCGGGAGGGCCAGGGATACGCAGTATTTT. Complete variable domain (other parts from reference TRBV5-6 and TRBJ2-3): DAGVTQSPTHLIKTRGQQVTLRCSPKSGHDTVSWYQQALGQGPQFIFQYYEEEERQRGNFPDRFSGHQFPNYSSELNVNALLLGDSALYLCASSLGGRARDTQYFGPGTRLTVL.

This clone turned up a few times. The chain joins TRBV19 to TRBJ2-1; D possibly corresponds to TRBD1 (5 bases). Trimming stripped 5 bases from V and 1 base from J, with 15 bases between. The CDR3 has 16 residues. Germline lookup yields CDR1 LNHDA and CDR2 SQIVND (reference sequence). CDR3 in DNA: TGTGCCAGTAGTGCCAGGGAAGCGCAATCCTACAATGAGCAGTTCTTC. Its translation is CASSAREAQSYNEQFF.

This clone has only a few counts. This chain joins TRBV10-1 and TRBJ2-1; no clear D. The CDR3 is made up of 14 amino acids. Deletions cut 4 bases from V and 6 bases from J, with 13 bases between. Germline values: CDR1 WNHNN, CDR2 SYGVQD (reference sequence). The CDR3 DNA follows: TGCGCCAGCAGTGCCGGCCACCCGGGCAATGAGCAGTTCTTC. Residues: CASSAGHPGNEQFF.

This clone was detected only a few times. The CDR3 reads CASSLGRQAYTDTQYF. For the CDR3, the DNA is TGTGCCAGCAGCTTAGGCAGACAGGCCTACACAGATACGCAGTATTTT. The rearrangement links TRBV7-9 to TRBJ2-3; D might be TRBD1 (6 bases). The CDR3 has 16 amino acids. Germline-derived CDR1 and CDR2 are SEHNR and FQNEAQ (reference sequence). The germline V and J ends were trimmed by 1 base and 2 bases, with 13 bases remaining between them.

The V call is TRBV5-4, the J call TRBJ2-5; tentatively, D is TRBD2 (6 bases). Trimming shortened V by 3 bases and J by 4 bases, and 16 bases separated the two germline ends. This CDR3 spans 15 amino acids. Germline V gives CDR1 SGHNT, CDR2 YYREEE (reference sequence). The CDR3: CASSSVGTPPETQYF. Written as DNA, the CDR3 is TGTGCCAGCAGCTCAGTAGGGACTCCGCCAGAGACCCAGTACTTC.

This clone was recorded a few times. The chain joins TRBV7-6 to TRBJ2-2, with unresolved D. The CDR3 runs 13 residues. The V and J ends lost 5 bases and 6 bases respectively, with 10 bases between them. CDR1 and CDR2 from the germline V gene are SGHVS and FNYEAQ. CDR3 coding DNA: TGTGCCAGCAGCCCCTCTCAGTCCGGGGAGCTGTTTTTT. Translated: CASSPSQSGELFF. Filled out from reference TRBV7-6 and TRBJ2-2, the complete variable domain reads GAGVSQSPRYKVTKRGQDVALRCDPISGHVSLYWYRQALGQGPEFLTYFNYEAQQDKSGLPNDRFSAERPEGSISTLTIQRTEQRDSAMYRCASSPSQSGELFFGEGSRLTVL.

The DNA of the CDR3 is TGTGCCAGCAGCTTAACGGTGCTAGCGGGAGGGACTAATGAGCAGTTCTTC. This codes for CASSLTVLAGGTNEQFF. The chain has TRBV7-2 and TRBJ2-1; 12 nucleotides match TRBD2. The CDR3 covers 17 residues. After removal of 2 bases from V and 7 bases from J, the junction contained 9 bases not matched to a gene. Germline CDR1 reads SGHTA; CDR2 reads FQGNSA.

The rearrangement uses TRBV7-9 and TRBJ1-1, with D uncertain. Germline V gene sequence: CDR1 SEHNR, CDR2 FQNEAQ (reference sequence). The CDR3 is 13 residues long. V lost 0 bases and J 1 base, leaving 3 bases between the germline ends. CDR3 DNA sequence: TGTGCCAGCAGCTTAGCCCAGAACACTGAAGCTTTCTTT. It yields the protein CASSLAQNTEAFF.

A word on this clone: Other DNA sequences in this specimen translate into the identical CDR3. The chain joins TRBV7-9 to TRBJ2-7; D not certain. V was trimmed by 5 bases and J by 4 bases, leaving 6 bases between them. The CDR3 sequence is 11 residues long. The germline V gene has CDR1 SEHNR and CDR2 FQNEAQ (reference sequence). Here the CDR3 DNA reads TGTGCCAGCAGCCCGAGTTACGAGCAGTACTTC. Amino acid sequence: CASSPSYEQYF.

This clone has just a few counts. The V and J genes are TRBV29-1 and TRBJ1-2, with TRBD1 matching over 9 bases. Germline-derived CDR1 and CDR2 are SQVTM and ANQGSEA. The trim removed 6 bases at V and 3 bases at J, leaving 8 bases unmatched. CDR3 length: 14 amino acids. The CDR3: CSVDKTGGDYGYTF. CDR3 DNA sequence: TGCAGCGTCGACAAGACAGGGGGGGACTATGGCTACACCTTC. The entire variable domain, with the rest obtained from reference TRBV29-1 and TRBJ1-2, is as follows: SAVISQKPSRDICQRGTSLTIQCQVDSQVTMMFWYRQQPGQSLTLIATANQGSEATYESGFVIDKFPISRPNLTFSTLTVSNMSPEDSSIYLCSVDKTGGDYGYTFGSGTRLTVV.

Points on this clone: One junction end disagrees with the germline gene, perhaps due to a read error. This chain links TRBV10-2 with TRBJ2-5; TRBD2 matches at 12 bases. CDR3 length equals 13 residues. Germline V lookup: CDR1 WSHSY, CDR2 SAAADI. The CDR3 reads CASSSSGRALFNF. The CDR3 DNA is TGCGCCAGCAGCTCTAGCGGGAGGGCCCTCTTTAACTTC.

This clone was seen only a few times. This chain joins TRBV7-9 and TRBJ2-1; 14 bases are a match to TRBD2. With V trimmed by 2 bases and J by 9 bases, 6 bases remained unmatched. Germline V lookup: CDR1 SEHNR, CDR2 FQNEAQ (reference sequence). The CDR3 length is 16 residues. DNA for the CDR3: TGTGCCAGCAGCTTACGACTAGCGGGAGGGCCGGGTGAGCAGTTCTTC. Its protein product is CASSLRLAGGPGEQFF. The whole variable domain, remainder taken from reference TRBV7-9 and TRBJ2-1, is DTGVSQNPRHKITKRGQNVTFRCDPISEHNRLYWYRQTLGQGPEFLTYFQNEAQLEKSRLLSDRFSAERPKGSFSTLEIQRTEQGDSAMYLCASSLRLAGGPGEQFFGPGTRLTVL.

This clone came up a few times. The chain has TRBV5-4 and TRBJ1-5; D ambiguous. Germline-derived CDR1 and CDR2 are SGHNT and YYREEE (reference sequence). V was shortened by 0 bases and J by 4 bases, with 11 bases between the two germline ends. The CDR3 has 15 residues. This CDR3 reads CASSLDGSGNQPQHF. The CDR3, as DNA: TGTGCCAGCAGCTTGGATGGTTCGGGAAATCAGCCCCAGCATTTT. Variable domain in full (rest from reference TRBV5-4 and TRBJ1-5): ETGVTQSPTHLIKTRGQQVTLRCSSQSGHNTVSWYQQALGQGPQFIFQYYREEENGRGNFPPRFSGLQFPNYSSELNVNALELDDSALYLCASSLDGSGNQPQHFGDGTRLSIL.

The chain joins TRBV6-5 to TRBJ1-2; 7 bases align to TRBD1. Germline loops: CDR1 MNHEY, CDR2 SVGAGI. V lost 4 bases to trimming and J lost 8 bases; unmatched junction nucleotides: 7. The CDR3 sequence is 13 residues long. The CDR3 region has the DNA TGTGCCAGCAGTTTCATACAGGGGACGGGCTACACCTTC. Its protein is CASSFIQGTGYTF.

The J gene is TRBJ2-1, the V gene TRBV10-3, with 8 bases that match TRBD1. Germline-derived CDR1 and CDR2 are ENHRY and SYGVKD. V shed 6 bases, J shed 5 bases, and the junction held 6 bases outside the gene matches. This CDR3 is 14 amino acids long. DNA of the CDR3: TGTGCCATCAGCGCTGGACAGGGTGACAATGAGCAGTTCTTC. Amino acid sequence: CAISAGQGDNEQFF.